The 25 T cell receptor beta chains in this list originate from one sample, sequenced in a study of T cell responses to AZD1222 COVID-19 vaccine. Data came from immunoSEQ multiplex PCR; TCRdb stores just in-frame clones and leaves some out. The data hold around 160,000 clones, with around nine tenths observed a single time. The sequences come from peripheral blood, collected on day 0 of AZD1222 vaccination. These receptor sequences come from an adult in good health.

V gene TRBV3-1 (or the pseudogene TRBV3-2) combines with J gene TRBJ2-5; TRBD1 matches 7 bases. The CDR3 has 16 residues. Germline loops: CDR1 LGHDT, CDR2 YNNKEL (reference sequence). Germline trimming cut 0 bases from V and 2 bases from J; bases unmatched to any gene: 6. CDR3: CASSQDGATGQETQYF. CDR3 coding DNA: TGTGCCAGCAGCCAAGACGGGGCGACAGGGCAAGAGACCCAGTACTTC.

V gene TRBV19 combines with J gene TRBJ2-2; D uncertain. Germline V CDR1 and CDR2: LNHDA, SQIVND (reference sequence). With 1 base removed from V and 4 bases from J, the gap between germline ends came to 10 bases. CDR3 length: 15 residues. In DNA, the CDR3 is TGTGCCAGTAGTATAGTTAGCTTTAGCACCGGGGAGCTGTTTTTT. It codes for CASSIVSFSTGELFF.

The gene calls are TRBV18 and TRBJ1-5, with TRBD1 identical over 10 bases. Germline V gene data show CDR1 as KGHSH and CDR2 as LQKENI. V trimming: 4 bases; J trimming: 3 bases; junction bases outside the gene matches: 6. The CDR3 contains 16 residues. CDR3 in DNA: TGTGCCAGCTCACTGGGGACAGGGGCAAACAATCAGCCCCAGCATTTT. This translates into CASSLGTGANNQPQHF.

In this sample, this clone turned up once. The chain links TRBV27 to TRBJ2-1; 8 bases fit TRBD2. J lost 5 bases, V lost 6 bases, and 9 bases had no gene match. In germline, CDR1 is MNHEY, CDR2 SMNVEV (reference sequence). This CDR3 is 15 amino acids long. CDR3 sequence reads: CASSPTSVYHNEQFF. The DNA for the CDR3 is TGTGCCAGCAGCCCGACTAGCGTTTACCACAATGAGCAGTTCTTC.

V and J are TRBV7-4 and TRBJ1-5; D not certain. Trimming stripped 4 bases from V and 4 bases from J, with 8 bases between. From germline, CDR1 is SGHVT and CDR2 SQSDAQ. CDR3 length: 13 residues. Here the CDR3 DNA reads TGTGCCAGCAGCTGGCCGGTAAATCAGCCCCAGCATTTT. It encodes CASSWPVNQPQHF.

V is TRBV7-2 and J is TRBJ2-7; TRBD1 aligns across 8 bases. This CDR3 has 15 residues. The J segment lost 4 bases and the V segment lost 6 bases, leaving 11 bases of the junction unmatched. Germline V CDR1 and CDR2: SGHTA, FQGNSA. The CDR3 nucleotides read TGTGCCAGCAGTCGCACCGGGACAGGAGGTTACGAGCAGTACTTC. Translation gives CASSRTGTGGYEQYF. Variable domain in full (rest from reference TRBV7-2 and TRBJ2-7): GAGVSQSPSNKVTEKGKDVELRCDPISGHTALYWYRQSLGQGLEFLIYFQGNSAPDKSGLPSDRFSAERTGGSVSTLTIQRTQQEDSAVYLCASSRTGTGGYEQYFGPGTRLTVT.

V is TRBV5-8 and J is TRBJ2-3, with D uncertain. The CDR3 runs to 15 residues. Germline V gives CDR1 SGHTS, CDR2 YDEGEE. The V gene lost 2 bases and the J gene lost 4 bases, with 14 bases spanning the gap. CDR3 residues: CASSFGSAPSDTQYF. The CDR3 nucleotides are TGTGCCAGCAGCTTCGGATCAGCCCCGTCAGATACGCAGTATTTT.

The chain has TRBV27 and TRBJ2-1, with D perhaps being TRBD1 or TRBD2 (5 bases each). V lost 6 bases to trimming and J lost 4 bases, with 10 bases between them. This CDR3 contains 13 residues. Germline V gene data show CDR1 as MNHEY and CDR2 as SMNVEV (reference sequence). CDR3: CASRQGRYNEQFF. DNA of the CDR3: TGTGCCAGCAGGCAGGGACGGTACAATGAGCAGTTCTTC.

The chain joins TRBV18 to TRBJ2-1, with a possible D match to TRBD1 (5 bases). V lost 1 base to trimming and J lost 2 bases, with 12 bases between them. The germline gives CDR1 KGHSH, CDR2 LQKENI. The CDR3 spans 16 residues. CDR3 nucleotides: TGTGCCAGCTCACCACGGCAGGGCCCTACCTACAATGAGCAGTTCTTC. It translates to CASSPRQGPTYNEQFF.

V and J are TRBV28 and TRBJ2-7; no clear D. The germline V gene has CDR1 MDHEN and CDR2 SYDVKM. The V and J ends lost 3 bases and 5 bases respectively, with 14 bases between them. There are 14 residues in the CDR3. This CDR3 reads CASSFLGASDEQYF. The CDR3 DNA follows: TGTGCCAGCAGTTTTCTGGGTGCGTCGGACGAGCAGTACTTC.

This chain connects TRBV7-2 to TRBJ2-4; D not certain. The CDR3 length is 11 residues. In germline, CDR1 is SGHTA, CDR2 FQGNSA. V was pared by 5 bases and J by 10 bases, with 9 bases between. The CDR3 reads CASSAGQIQYF. The CDR3 bases are TGTGCCAGCAGCGCCGGTCAGATTCAGTACTTC.

The chain is built from TRBV6-2 or TRBV6-3 and TRBJ2-1, with D perhaps assigned TRBD1 or TRBD2 (5 bases each). V shed 5 bases and J shed 7 bases, with 12 bases lying between them. CDR1 MNHEY and CDR2 SVGEGT come from the germline V gene. The CDR3 runs 13 residues. DNA of the CDR3: TGTGCCAGCAGTCCAACGGGACCAAATGAGCAGTTCTTC. This sequence encodes CASSPTGPNEQFF.

V and J are TRBV13 and TRBJ2-1; 12 bases align to TRBD2. The CDR3 is 17 amino acids. The V gene's germline CDR1 is PRHDT and CDR2 FYEKMQ (reference sequence). The V gene end was trimmed by 0 bases and the J gene end by 7 bases; junction bases not matched to a gene: 7. The CDR3: CASSLGALAGGLNEQFF. DNA for the CDR3: TGTGCCAGCAGCTTAGGGGCACTAGCGGGGGGCTTAAATGAGCAGTTCTTC.

The chain employs TRBV28 and TRBJ2-5, with 8 bases aligning to TRBD2. Germline lookup yields CDR1 MDHEN and CDR2 SYDVKM. V gave up 2 bases and J gave up 5 bases; unmatched junction bases: 7. The CDR3 contains 15 residues. The CDR3 loop reads CASSLTGRASETQYF. CDR3 sequence (DNA): TGTGCCAGCAGTTTAACCGGGAGGGCCAGTGAGACCCAGTACTTC.

The chain links TRBV7-6 to TRBJ2-5; 10 nucleotides line up with TRBD2. CDR1 is SGHVS, CDR2 FNYEAQ, per germline. CDR3 size: 16 residues. The V gene end was trimmed by 5 bases and the J gene end by 5 bases; junction bases not matched to a gene: 11. CDR3 amino acids: CASSPTSGGARETQYF. DNA of the CDR3: TGTGCCAGCAGCCCAACCAGCGGGGGGGCCCGGGAGACCCAGTACTTC.

The count of this clone is one. The chain recombines TRBV2 with TRBJ1-5; no clear D. The germline V gene encodes CDR1 SNHLY and CDR2 FYNNEI. The CDR3 is made up of 13 amino acids. V lost 5 bases and J 4 bases, leaving 9 bases between the germline ends. CDR3 coding DNA: TGTGCCAGCAGTAGGATGCCTAATCAGCCCCAGCATTTT. This translates into CASSRMPNQPQHF.

The J gene is TRBJ2-1, the V gene TRBV7-2; D perhaps matches TRBD1 (6 bases). The CDR3 runs to 16 residues. Trimming shortened V by 2 bases and J by 4 bases, and 15 bases separated the two germline ends. Looked up from germline, CDR1 is SGHTA and CDR2 is FQGNSA. CDR3 sequence (DNA): TGTGCCAGCAGCTTATTGGGGGCTGCAATTTACAATGAGCAGTTCTTC. Amino acid sequence: CASSLLGAAIYNEQFF.

V and J are TRBV7-2 and TRBJ2-5, with TRBD2 matching 12 bases. This CDR3 spans 15 amino acids. V shed 6 bases and J 5 bases; nucleotides not matched to a gene: 7. Germline CDR1 and CDR2: SGHTA and FQGNSA. CDR3 residues: CASRQTSGGGETQYF. For the CDR3, the DNA is TGTGCCAGCAGGCAGACTAGCGGGGGAGGCGAGACCCAGTACTTC.

As regards this clone: This same CDR3 is encoded by further DNA sequences in the sample. This chain connects TRBV24-1 to TRBJ2-7; TRBD2 aligns across 9 bases. J lost 2 bases, V lost 4 bases, and 8 bases had no gene match. The CDR3 has 16 amino acids. Germline values: CDR1 KGHDR, CDR2 SFDVKD. The CDR3 sequence: CATSDSVTSGPYEQYF. CDR3 DNA: TGTGCCACCAGTGACTCCGTGACTAGCGGTCCCTACGAGCAGTACTTC.

The V call is TRBV11-1, the J call TRBJ2-7; 7 bases map to TRBD1. There are 14 residues in the CDR3. CDR1 is SGHAT and CDR2 is FQDESV in the germline V gene (reference sequence). J lost 4 bases, V lost 5 bases, and 8 bases had no gene match. CDR3 residues: CASSDYRGRYEQYF. Written as DNA, the CDR3 is TGTGCCAGCAGCGACTACAGGGGTCGGTACGAGCAGTACTTC.

The V gene is TRBV11-1, the J gene TRBJ1-5; no reliable D call. This CDR3 spans 13 amino acids. In germline, CDR1 is SGHAT, CDR2 FQDESV (reference sequence). Trimming stripped 1 base from V and 6 bases from J, with 7 bases between. The CDR3 DNA reads as TGTGCCAGCAGCTTAGGTAGGGCTCAGCCCCAGCATTTT. As protein: CASSLGRAQPQHF.

The rearrangement joins TRBV9 to TRBJ2-2, with D perhaps matching TRBD2 (5 bases). The V end was cut by 3 bases, the J end by 5 bases, with 11 bases between. The CDR3 runs to 14 residues. Germline values: CDR1 SGDLS, CDR2 YYNGEE. CDR3 coding DNA: TGTGCCAGCAGCGCCCCCCGGGGAACCGGGGAGCTGTTTTTT. Its protein is CASSAPRGTGELFF.

V gene TRBV13 combines with J gene TRBJ2-1; the D gene is possibly TRBD2 (5 bases). Looked up from germline, CDR1 is PRHDT and CDR2 is FYEKMQ (reference sequence). V was trimmed by 2 bases and J by 8 bases, leaving 7 bases between them. The CDR3 spans 12 residues. This chain's CDR3 is CASSLRGYEQFF. The CDR3 DNA reads TGTGCCAGCAGCTTACGGGGATATGAGCAGTTCTTC.

The gene calls are TRBV28 and TRBJ2-5, with D unclear. Trimming stripped 8 bases from V and 5 bases from J, with 21 bases between. Germline V gene sequence: CDR1 MDHEN, CDR2 SYDVKM. This CDR3 spans 15 amino acids. This CDR3 is CASDRRRRRLETQYF. The CDR3 DNA follows: TGTGCCAGCGATAGGCGGCGGCGCCGGTTGGAGACCCAGTACTTC.

The CDR3 DNA reads TGCAGCGCCTACAGGGACACTGAAGCTTTCTTT. This encodes CSAYRDTEAFF. The V call is TRBV29-1, the J call TRBJ1-1, with D perhaps matching TRBD1 (6 bases). The CDR3 runs to 11 residues. Deletions cut 7 bases from V and 3 bases from J, with 9 bases between. Looked up from germline, CDR1 is SQVTM and CDR2 is ANQGSEA.